The T cell receptor (beta chain) described here comes from a study of immune heterogeneity within non-small cell lung tumors. On the study more broadly: In total, the tumors were 4 squamous cell carcinomas, around 10 non-squamous carcinomas and 1 not otherwise specified.

Multiplex PCR relied on 32 V and 13 J primers to amplify TCR beta CDR3. TCRdb passed the multiplex PCR reads through MiXCR, listing each CDR3 protein once. Of some 11,000 distinct CDR3 sequences listed, 25% to 30% were seen once; the top ten hold roughly a fifth. With V trimmed by 6 bases and J by 5 bases, 6 bases remained unmatched. This CDR3 comprises 14 residues. Germline V gives CDR1 SGHAT, CDR2 FQDESV (reference sequence). Bulk tumor gDNA, roughly 660 ng per sample, served as the TCR template. Primary tumors were biopsied several times each, far apart, intraoperatively. Untreated, newly diagnosed non-small cell lung cancer patients underwent curative surgery. Study-wide results and caveats: Recurrence of the same dominant CDR3 beta clonotypes was seen across tumor sites within a patient, and site-unique high-frequency clones were present alongside them. T-cell receptor beta clonotypes at high frequency differed largely between individual patients.

This clonotype counts as medium-sized (0.01 to 0.1%). Its target is not known. Sequenced sample: lung tumor tissue. The receptor was derived from a woman aged 45-65 years with non-small cell lung cancer. V and J are TRBV11-1 and TRBJ2-2; 7 bases align to TRBD1. CDR3 residues: CASSGDRATGELFF. In nucleotides, the CDR3 is TGTGCCAGCAGTGGAGACAGGGCTACCGGGGAGCTGTTTTTT.